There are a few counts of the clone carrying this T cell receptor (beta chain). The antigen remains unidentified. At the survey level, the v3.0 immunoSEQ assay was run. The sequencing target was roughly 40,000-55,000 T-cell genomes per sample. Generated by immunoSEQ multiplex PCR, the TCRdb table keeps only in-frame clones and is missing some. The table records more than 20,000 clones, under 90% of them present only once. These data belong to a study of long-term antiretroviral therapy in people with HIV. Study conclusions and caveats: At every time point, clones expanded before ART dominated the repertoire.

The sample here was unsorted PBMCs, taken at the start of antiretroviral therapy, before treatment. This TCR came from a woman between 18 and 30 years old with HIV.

DNA for the CDR3: TGTGCCAGCAGTTTGAGGCCCCCTAATGAGCAGTTCTTC. It yields the protein CASSLRPPNEQFF. V usage is TRBV28 and J usage is TRBJ2-1, with unresolved D. V lost 3 bases to trimming and J lost 7 bases, with 10 bases between them. The CDR3 covers 13 residues. Germline CDR1 MDHEN, CDR2 SYDVKM. Full variable domain (missing parts from reference TRBV28 and TRBJ2-1): DVKVTQSSRYLVKRTGEKVFLECVQDMDHENMFWYRQDPGLGLRLIYFSYDVKMKEKGDIPEGYSVSREKKERFSLILESASTNQTSMYLCASSLRPPNEQFFGPGTRLTVL.